This record looks at one T cell receptor (beta chain) sequence and its context. This sample is drawn from a study of blood T cell repertoires in COVID-19. Study information: From T cells, B-cell-depleted T cells, or PBMCs came the material, which was cDNA or gDNA.

Enrollees, roughly 18 to 89 years old, lived in 24 US areas. Two negative PCRs, clearance, or symptom resolution had been documented for recovered Cohort 3 donors. The CDR3 length is 16 residues. From germline, CDR1 is SGHRS and CDR2 YFSETQ. The ends lost 0 bases at V and 3 bases at J; junction bases unmatched: 5. In the authors' workflow: Estimates of nucleated cell counts were drawn from the amplification of reference gene primers. TCRdb keeps only in-frame clones here, not all; method: immunoSEQ multiplex PCR. For V, J and clone size, that table is used; D and trimming come from the DNA. The profile shows almost 250,000 clones, around 89% of them singletons.

The specimen sequenced was PBMCs or T cells enriched from blood (not recorded which). V is TRBV5-1 and J is TRBJ2-5, with 10 nucleotides matching TRBD2. The TCR originated in a woman in her twenties or thirties who had recovered from COVID-19. CDR3 in DNA: TGCGCCAGCAGCTTGGAGCCTAGCGGGAGTGAAGAGACCCAGTACTTC. This translates into CASSLEPSGSEETQYF.